The source of this T cell receptor (beta chain) is a study of cytomegalovirus exposure and HLA in healthy donors (dated 2017 in TCRdb). Regarding the research as a whole: The roughly 670 repertoires of the first cohort and the 95 to 150 validation repertoires were produced on the same platform, according to a later analysis. The study was designed to test whether signatures of past pathogen exposure could be identified by cataloging public T cell receptors. A separate validation cohort of some 130 different subjects was used in addition to the roughly 700-subject first cohort. To predict cytomegalovirus infection status, the study brought together high-throughput TCR immunosequencing, statistical association of individual TCRs with disease status, and machine learning. Results the study describes overall, beyond this receptor: The classifier was reported to diagnose cytomegalovirus status with high specificity and sensitivity in both the original cohort and the validation cohort. The study gave a list of some 150 TCR beta chains associated with cytomegalovirus. While some public TCRs were present in many individuals, most TCR sequences turned up only very rarely across donors. A few of the identified cytomegalovirus-associated TCR beta chains were confirmed in vitro to be specific for cytomegalovirus antigens. A later analysis found that TCRs clustered in the first cohort also tended to co-occur in the roughly 120 validation repertoires, with 94% of cluster scores above 0. The authors suggested that the approach could potentially be generalized to other disease states and immunological phenotypes. A later analysis lacked HLA typing for the validation cohort, so it scored co-occurrence in that cohort across all 120 or so repertoires.

Details on this clone: Its antigen is currently not known. There are no base qualities to consult, and no much larger clone falls within one base.

Donors formed part of the validation cohort, which comprised 120 subjects and was distinct from the first cohort of 690 or so subjects. Library construction relied on the immunoSEQ multiplex PCR assay. The published analysis was carried out like this. A statistical classification framework was developed to diagnose cytomegalovirus status using the catalog of TCR beta chain sequences. Held by TCRdb, this immuneACCESS table contains in-frame sequences only and omits some clones. Under half of the omission traces to an unresolved V gene where checked; the cause of the rest is unknown. V and J calls and clone size are copied from that table; D and trimming were computed from the DNA. This sample holds 190,000 or so clones; roughly 82% were observed only once. Roughly an eighth of the sample belongs to the ten largest clones. The receptor comes from a woman between 25 and 40 years old in good health and CMV-seropositive. Sequences were obtained from PBMCs.

The DNA sequence is as follows: TGTGCCAGCAGCTTGGTAACGAGGGACTATGGCTACACCTTC. It encodes CASSLVTRDYGYTF. This receptor chain uses TRBV5-4 and TRBJ1-2; the D segment cannot be called with confidence. From the cysteine up to the phenylalanine, the CDR3 has a length of 14 residues. Only the CDR3 region is kept as DNA, spanning 42 bases read in frame from base 1. In the germline V gene (reference sequence), CDR1 corresponds to SGHNT and CDR2 to YYREEE. The junction shows trimming of 0 bases on V and 3 bases on J, plus 9 bases between the germline ends.